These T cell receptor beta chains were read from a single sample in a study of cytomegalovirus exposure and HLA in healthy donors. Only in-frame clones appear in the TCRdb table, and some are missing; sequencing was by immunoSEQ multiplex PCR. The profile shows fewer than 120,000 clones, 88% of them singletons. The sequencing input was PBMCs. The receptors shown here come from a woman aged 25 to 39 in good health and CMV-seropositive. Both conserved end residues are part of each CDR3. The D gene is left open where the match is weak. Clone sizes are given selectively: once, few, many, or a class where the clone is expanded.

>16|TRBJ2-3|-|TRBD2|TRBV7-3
TGTGCCAGCAGCACTGGGACTAGCGGGAGGACAGATACGCAGTATTTT
CASSTGTSGRTDTQYF
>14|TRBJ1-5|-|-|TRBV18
TGTGCCAGCTCACCCGGACAGTTTGATCAGCCCCAGCATTTT
CASSPGQFDQPQHF
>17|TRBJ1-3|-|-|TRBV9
TGTGCCAGCAGCGGCAGCGGAGGGAACCCCTCTGGAAACACCATATATTTT
CASSGSGGNPSGNTIYF
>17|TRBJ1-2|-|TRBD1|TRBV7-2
TGTGCCAGCAGCGATAATGCCAGGGACAGGGAGAACTATGGCTACACCTTC
CASSDNARDRENYGYTF
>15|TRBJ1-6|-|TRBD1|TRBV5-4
TGTGCCAGCAGCAAACAGGGGGCGCGTTATTCACCCCTCCACTTT
CASSKQGARYSPLHF
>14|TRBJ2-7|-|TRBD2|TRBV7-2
TGTGCCAGCAGCTTAGCGAGCGGGAAGTACGAGCAGTACTTC
CASSLASGKYEQYF
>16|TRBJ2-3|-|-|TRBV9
TGTGCCAGCAGCGCCTTCGGCGGGCCTAGCACAGATACGCAGTATTTT
CASSAFGGPSTDTQYF
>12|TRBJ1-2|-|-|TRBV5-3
TGTGCCAGAAGCTTGTATCACAGGAACTACACCTTC
CARSLYHRNYTF
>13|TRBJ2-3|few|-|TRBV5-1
TGCGCCAGCAGCTCACAGGGTACAGATACGCAGTATTTT
CASSSQGTDTQYF
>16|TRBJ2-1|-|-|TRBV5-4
TGTGCCAGCAGCTTGGCGTCGGGGGGACACTACAATGAGCAGTTCTTC
CASSLASGGHYNEQFF
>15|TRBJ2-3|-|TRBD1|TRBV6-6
TGTGCCAGCTCGGCCGGGACAGGAGTCACAGATACGCAGTATTTT
CASSAGTGVTDTQYF
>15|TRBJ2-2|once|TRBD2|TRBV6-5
TGTGCCAGCACGGAGCGGGGGGGAAACACCGGGGAGCTGTTTTTT
CASTERGGNTGELFF
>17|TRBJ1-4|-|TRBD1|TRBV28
TGTGCCAGCAGCCCCCTGGACAGGGGGGCCGGAATGGAGATCGTGTTTTTT
CASSPLDRGAGMEIVFF
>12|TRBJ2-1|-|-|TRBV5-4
TGTGCCAGCAGCGTAGACGGACTTATACAGTTCTTC
CASSVDGLIQFF
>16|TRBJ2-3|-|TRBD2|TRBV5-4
TGTGCCAGCAGCCCCCGGGCTAGCGGGAGGGCAGATACGCAGTATTTT
CASSPRASGRADTQYF
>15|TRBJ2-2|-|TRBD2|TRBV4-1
TGCGCCAGCAGCCAAGAACGGCTAGCGGTGGCGGAGCTGTTTTTT
CASSQERLAVAELFF
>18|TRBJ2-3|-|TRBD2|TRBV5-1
TGCGCCAGCAGCCCCGGGACTAGCGGGAGGGGTTACACAGATACGCAGTATTTT
CASSPGTSGRGYTDTQYF
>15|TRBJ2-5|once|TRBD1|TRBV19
TGTGCCAGTAGTATGGACAGGGAAGGCCAAGAGACCCAGTACTTC
CASSMDREGQETQYF
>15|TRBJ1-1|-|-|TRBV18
TGTGCCAGCTCACCACCGTGGGGGCATGACACTGAAGCTTTCTTT
CASSPPWGHDTEAFF
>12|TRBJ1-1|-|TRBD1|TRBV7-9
TGTGCCAGCAGCTCGACAGGGTATGAAGCTTTCTTT
CASSSTGYEAFF
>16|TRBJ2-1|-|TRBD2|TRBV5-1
TGCGCCAGCAGCTTACTAGCGGGATCAGGATACAATGAGCAGTTCTTC
CASSLLAGSGYNEQFF
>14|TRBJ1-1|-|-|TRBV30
TGTGCCTGGAACCACCCCGACGGCGGGACTGAAGCTTTCTTT
CAWNHPDGGTEAFF
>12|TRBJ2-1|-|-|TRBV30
TGTGCCTGGAATGGCGGGCTTGGGGAGCAGTTCTTC
CAWNGGLGEQFF
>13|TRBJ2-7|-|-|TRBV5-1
TGCGCCAGCAGCTTGGGGCAGGACTACGAGCAGTACTTC
CASSLGQDYEQYF
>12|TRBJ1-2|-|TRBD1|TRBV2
TGTGCCAGCAACGGACAGGGCTATGGCTACACCTTC
CASNGQGYGYTF
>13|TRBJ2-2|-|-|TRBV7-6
TGTGCCAGCAGCTCCGGCGGCACCGGGGAGCTGTTTTTT
CASSSGGTGELFF
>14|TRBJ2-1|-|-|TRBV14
TGTGCCAGCAGCCAAGCCCTAGCCTACAATGAGCAGTTCTTC
CASSQALAYNEQFF
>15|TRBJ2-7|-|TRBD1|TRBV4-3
TGCGCCAGCAGCCAAGATTTGGACAGGGGTCGCGAGCAGTACTTC
CASSQDLDRGREQYF
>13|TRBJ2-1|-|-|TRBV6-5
TGTGCCAGCAGTCCCCCTCCCGGCAATGAGCAGTTCTTC
CASSPPPGNEQFF
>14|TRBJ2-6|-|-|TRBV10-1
TGCGCCAGCGGCAGGGGTTCTGGGGCCAACGTCCTGACTTTC
CASGRGSGANVLTF
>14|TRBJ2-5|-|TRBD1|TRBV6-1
TGTGCCAGCAGTGAAGGCAGGGGGCTGGAGACCCAGTACTTC
CASSEGRGLETQYF
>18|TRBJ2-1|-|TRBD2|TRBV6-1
TGTGCCAGCAGTGCCTTAGCGGGAGGGCCGGGGTCCTACAATGAGCAGTTCTTC
CASSALAGGPGSYNEQFF
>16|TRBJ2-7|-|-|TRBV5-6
TGTGCCAGCAGCAGTTTGACAGGGACAATGGGGGGCGAGCAGTACTTC
CASSSLTGTMGGEQYF
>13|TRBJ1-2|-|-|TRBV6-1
TGTGCCAGCAGTGGAACAGGCTTCTATGGCTACACCTTC
CASSGTGFYGYTF
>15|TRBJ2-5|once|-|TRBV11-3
TGTGCCAGCAGCTTTAGTGCGTCCTCACGGGAGACCCAGTACTTC
CASSFSASSRETQYF
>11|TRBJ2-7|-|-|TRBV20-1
TGCAGCGGGGAGACCTCCTACGAGCAGTACTTC
CSGETSYEQYF
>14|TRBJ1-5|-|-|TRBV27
TGTGCCAGCAGTTTACTAGCTCCAGATCAGCCCCAGCATTTT
CASSLLAPDQPQHF
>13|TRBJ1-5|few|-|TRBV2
TGTGCCAGCAGTGACAGGGGAAGGCAGCCCCAGCATTTT
CASSDRGRQPQHF
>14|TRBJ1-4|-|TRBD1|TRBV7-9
TGTGCCAGCAGCCCTCGGACAGGGTCGGTGGAACTGTTTTTT
CASSPRTGSVELFF
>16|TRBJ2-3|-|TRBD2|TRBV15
TGTGCCACCAGCAGGTGGCTAGCGGGGGAAGGGGATACGCAGTATTTT
CATSRWLAGEGDTQYF
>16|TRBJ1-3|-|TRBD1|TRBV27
TGTGCCAGCAAAGGGGCCGGGACAGCTCCTGGAAACACCATATATTTT
CASKGAGTAPGNTIYF
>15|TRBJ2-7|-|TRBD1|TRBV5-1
TGCGCCAGCAGCTTAGGACAGGTCACATCCTACGAGCAGTACTTC
CASSLGQVTSYEQYF
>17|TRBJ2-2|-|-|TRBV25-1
TGTGCCAGCAGTGTGGCAAGTGCCCTTACCCTCACCGGGGAGCTGTTTTTT
CASSVASALTLTGELFF
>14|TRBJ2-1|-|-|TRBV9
TGTGCCAGCAGCGTAGCGGTGTATCCGGGTGAGCAGTTCTTC
CASSVAVYPGEQFF
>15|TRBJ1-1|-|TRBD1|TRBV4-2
TGTGCCAGCAGCTCATCCACCCGGGACAGGGGGACCGGTTTCTTT
CASSSSTRDRGTGFF
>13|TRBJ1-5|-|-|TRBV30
TGTGCCTGGAGTCTAGACAGAGATCAGCCCCAGCATTTT
CAWSLDRDQPQHF
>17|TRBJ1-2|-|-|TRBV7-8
TGTGCCAGCAGCTTCGGCGGGGGTTTACGGACTAACTATGGCTACACCTTC
CASSFGGGLRTNYGYTF
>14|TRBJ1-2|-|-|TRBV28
TGTGCCAGCAGTCTTCACACAGGAGACTATGGCTACACCTTC
CASSLHTGDYGYTF
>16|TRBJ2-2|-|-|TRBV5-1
TGCGCCAGCAGCTTGGCTGGCCAGGACTTCACCGGGGAGCTGTTTTTT
CASSLAGQDFTGELFF
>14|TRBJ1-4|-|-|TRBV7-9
TGTGCCAGCAGCCAGGACAGTGGAAATGAAAAACTGTTTTTT
CASSQDSGNEKLFF
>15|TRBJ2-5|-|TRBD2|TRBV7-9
TGTGCCAGCAGCTTAAGGCGGACTAGCGGGGAGACCCAGTACTTC
CASSLRRTSGETQYF
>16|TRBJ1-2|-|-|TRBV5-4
TGTGCCAGCAGCTTGGGAGCCCAAGTCGGGGTGGGGTTCTACACCTTC
CASSLGAQVGVGFYTF
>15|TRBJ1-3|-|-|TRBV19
TGTGCCAGTAAGCCGATACTTCACTCTGGAAACACCATATATTTT
CASKPILHSGNTIYF
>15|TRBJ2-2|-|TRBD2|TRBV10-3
TGTGCCACCGGGACTAGCGGGACGAACACCGGGGAGCTGTTTTTT
CATGTSGTNTGELFF
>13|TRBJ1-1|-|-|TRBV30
TGTGCCTGGAGTGTCGACAGGAACACTGAAGCTTTCTTT
CAWSVDRNTEAFF
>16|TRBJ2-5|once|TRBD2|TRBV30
TGTGCCTGGAGTCAGGGGGTAGCGGGGGGCCGCGAGACCCAGTACTTC
CAWSQGVAGGRETQYF
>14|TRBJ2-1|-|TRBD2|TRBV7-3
TGTGCCAGCAGCTCGCTAGCGGGGTTTTCGGAGCAGTTCTTC
CASSSLAGFSEQFF
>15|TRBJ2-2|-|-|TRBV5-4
TGTGCCAGCAGCTTCCAGGGCGCGAACACCGGGGAGCTGTTTTTT
CASSFQGANTGELFF
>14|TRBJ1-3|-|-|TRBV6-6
TGTGCCAGCAGTGCAGGGGTCTCTGGAAACACCATATATTTT
CASSAGVSGNTIYF
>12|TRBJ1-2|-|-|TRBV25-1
TGTGCCAGCAGCGACAGTAAGAATGGCTACACCTTC
CASSDSKNGYTF